This entry lists 30 T cell receptor beta chains sequenced from one sample in a study of T cells in Graves' hyperthyroidism and ophthalmopathy. TCR beta CDR3 regions were amplified from RNA. In the first-round RT-PCR of the TCR CDR3, the HTBI primer set was used. A single record per CDR3 protein comes from TCRdb applying MiXCR to the multiplex PCR reads. This table holds about 530,000 distinct CDR3 sequences, 15% to 20% found once. The source material was blood. These receptors were obtained from a young woman with Graves' ophthalmopathy.

The CDR3 here is CASSMGVSTEAFF. CDR3 nucleotide sequence: TGTGCCAGTAGTATGGGGGTGAGCACTGAAGCTTTCTTT. V and J are TRBV19 and TRBJ1-1, with a weak D call TRBD1 (5 bases). V was trimmed by 3 bases and J by 4 bases, leaving 9 bases between them. The CDR3 length is 13 residues. Germline V lookup: CDR1 LNHDA, CDR2 SQIVND (reference sequence).

The table lists this clonotype with many counts. The CDR3 DNA follows: TGTGCCAGCAGCCTTTGGACTAGCGGGGGCTCCCTGGGGGAGACCCAGTACTTC. The encoded protein is CASSLWTSGGSLGETQYF. The J gene is TRBJ2-5, the V gene TRBV3-1; 13 bases are shared with TRBD2. J gave up 5 bases and V 4 bases, and 13 bases lay outside the gene matches. The CDR3 totals 18 residues. Germline V gene data show CDR1 as LGHDT and CDR2 as YNNKEL (reference sequence).

This clonotype was detected ten times or more. The V call is TRBV11-2, the J call TRBJ2-7; TRBD1 matches at 11 bases. There are 14 residues in the CDR3. V shed 4 bases and J 4 bases; nucleotides not matched to a gene: 3. Germline V gene sequence: CDR1 SGHAT, CDR2 FQNNGV. This chain's CDR3 is CASSYGQGAYEQYF. CDR3 DNA: TGTGCCAGCAGCTATGGACAGGGGGCTTACGAGCAGTACTTC.

V is TRBV7-9 and J is TRBJ2-7; unclear D gene. Trimming removed 6 bases at V and 4 bases at J, with 10 bases between. This CDR3 contains 12 residues. Germline lookup yields CDR1 SEHNR and CDR2 FQNEAQ (reference sequence). CDR3 residues: CASRGMDYEQYF. CDR3 sequence (DNA): TGTGCCAGCAGGGGGATGGATTACGAGCAGTACTTC. Variable domain in full (rest from reference TRBV7-9 and TRBJ2-7): DTGVSQNPRHKITKRGQNVTFRCDPISEHNRLYWYRQTLGQGPEFLTYFQNEAQLEKSRLLSDRFSAERPKGSFSTLEIQRTEQGDSAMYLCASRGMDYEQYFGPGTRLTVT.

The table lists this clonotype with a few counts. The chain combines TRBV12-5 with TRBJ2-1, with 7 bases that match TRBD1. Germline CDR1 and CDR2: LGHNT and FRNRAP. The CDR3 runs 14 residues. Trimming took 5 bases from V and 4 from J; bases not matched to a gene: 5. The CDR3 here is CASGQGELYNEQFF. The CDR3 coding sequence is TGTGCTAGTGGTCAGGGGGAGTTATACAATGAGCAGTTCTTC.

This clonotype was counted ten times or more. The J gene is TRBJ2-7, the V gene TRBV7-2; TRBD2 matches at 9 bases. There are 16 residues in the CDR3. V lost 0 bases to trimming and J lost 3 bases; unmatched junction nucleotides: 6. CDR1 and CDR2 (germline): SGHTA, FQGNSA. This CDR3 reads CASSLAGGGRVYEQYF. CDR3 DNA: TGTGCCAGCAGCTTAGCGGGGGGCGGGAGGGTCTACGAGCAGTACTTC.

This clonotype appeared once. The chain combines TRBV28 with TRBJ2-3, with D unresolved. V was cut by 2 bases and J by 0 bases, with 18 bases left in between. CDR1 MDHEN and CDR2 SYDVKM come from the germline V gene. The CDR3 runs 18 residues. The CDR3 here is CASSLSFGRGASTDTQYF. DNA for the CDR3: TGTGCCAGCAGTTTAAGTTTCGGCAGAGGAGCTAGCACAGATACGCAGTATTTT.

In this sample, this clonotype turned up many times. The J gene is TRBJ2-1, the V gene TRBV3-1, with TRBD2 matching over 10 bases. This CDR3 is 16 amino acids long. CDR1 and CDR2 (germline): LGHDT, YNNKEL (reference sequence). V lost 2 bases to trimming and J lost 8 bases; unmatched junction nucleotides: 9. The CDR3 DNA sequence: TGTGCCAGCAGCCAATCGAGCGGGAGGGCCGCCGATGAGCAGTTCTTC. Residues: CASSQSSGRAADEQFF.

The sample holds many counts of this clonotype. The rearrangement uses TRBV28 and TRBJ2-5; TRBD2 matches 7 bases. Germline loops: CDR1 MDHEN, CDR2 SYDVKM. The V segment lost 6 bases and the J segment 1 base; nucleotides outside the gene matches: 8. CDR3 size: 15 residues. The CDR3 loop reads CASSNLAVSQETQYF. The CDR3 DNA follows: TGTGCCAGCAGCAACCTAGCGGTATCCCAAGAGACCCAGTACTTC.

There are many counts of this clonotype. The genes are TRBV12-3 or TRBV12-4 and TRBJ2-1; TRBD2 agrees at 12 bases. V lost 6 bases to trimming and J lost 1 base; unmatched junction nucleotides: 4. This CDR3 is built from 16 residues. The CDR3 nucleotides are TGTGCCAGCAGGCCACTAGCGGGGGGATCCTACAATGAGCAGTTCTTC. It yields the protein CASRPLAGGSYNEQFF.

The chain recombines TRBV4-1 with TRBJ2-1, with D perhaps assigned TRBD1 or TRBD2 (5 bases each). From germline, CDR1 is MGHRA and CDR2 YSYEKL. The CDR3 totals 15 residues. V was pared by 3 bases and J by 0 bases, with 9 bases between. The CDR3 sequence is CASSQFGTSYNEQFF. CDR3 nucleotide sequence: TGCGCCAGCAGCCAGTTCGGGACCTCCTACAATGAGCAGTTCTTC.

This chain links TRBV7-3 with TRBJ2-5; 7 nucleotides match TRBD2. The CDR3 loop spans 16 amino acids. Germline values: CDR1 SGHTA, CDR2 FQGTGA. J lost 5 bases, V lost 8 bases, and 17 bases had no gene match. The DNA of the CDR3 is TGTGCCAGCGCCCCCGGGACCCGACTCGGGGGGGAGACCCAGTACTTC. Translating it yields CASAPGTRLGGETQYF.

The V and J genes are TRBV5-1 and TRBJ1-2, with 7 bases matching TRBD1. Germline CDR1 reads SGHRS; CDR2 reads YFSETQ. With V trimmed by 3 bases and J by 7 bases, 21 bases remained unmatched. CDR3 size: 18 residues. CDR3 amino acids: CASSSGGQHRDFQRGYTF. In DNA form, the CDR3 reads TGCGCCAGCAGCTCGGGGGGACAGCACAGGGATTTTCAGCGTGGCTACACCTTC.

This clonotype has at least ten counts. CDR3 in DNA: TGTGCCAGCAGCTCCGCTTTCAGCACAGATACGCAGTATTTT. It yields the protein CASSSAFSTDTQYF. The chain employs TRBV7-2 and TRBJ2-3; no clear D. This CDR3 spans 14 amino acids. Deletions cut 4 bases from V and 0 bases from J, with 8 bases between. Germline V gene lookup returns CDR1 SGHTA and CDR2 FQGNSA. Full variable domain (missing parts from reference TRBV7-2 and TRBJ2-3): GAGVSQSPSNKVTEKGKDVELRCDPISGHTALYWYRQSLGQGLEFLIYFQGNSAPDKSGLPSDRFSAERTGGSVSTLTIQRTQQEDSAVYLCASSSAFSTDTQYFGPGTRLTVL.

The rearrangement uses TRBV9 and TRBJ2-5, with D possibly called TRBD1 or TRBD2 (6 bases each). The CDR3 covers 14 residues. The ends were cut back, 0 bases at V and 4 bases at J, with 10 bases in the middle. Germline V CDR1 and CDR2: SGDLS, YYNGEE. For the CDR3, the DNA is TGTGCCAGCAGCGTAGTCGGAGGGGGAGAGACCCAGTACTTC. The encoded protein is CASSVVGGGETQYF.

At least ten counts were recorded for this clonotype. The chain uses TRBV6-5 and TRBJ2-2; 10 nucleotides align to TRBD2. Germline CDR1 is MNHEY and CDR2 is SVGAGI. J lost 2 bases, V lost 0 bases, and 9 bases had no gene match. This CDR3 comprises 19 residues. CDR3 in amino acids: CASSYSVEGLALNTGELFF. The CDR3 DNA reads as TGTGCCAGCAGTTACTCGGTGGAGGGACTAGCGCTTAACACCGGGGAGCTGTTTTTT.

The chain uses TRBV10-3 and TRBJ1-2; D unresolved. The germline V gene has CDR1 ENHRY and CDR2 SYGVKD. The CDR3 loop spans 14 amino acids. The germline V and J ends were trimmed by 7 bases and 6 bases, with 18 bases remaining between them. The CDR3, as DNA: TGTGCCATCAATAGGCAGGCCTCAAGGAATGGCTACACCTTC. It codes for CAINRQASRNGYTF.

This clonotype appeared many times. The chain couples TRBV28 to TRBJ1-5; 7 bases fit TRBD1. The germline V gene has CDR1 MDHEN and CDR2 SYDVKM. The V gene end was trimmed by 6 bases and the J gene end by 2 bases; junction bases not matched to a gene: 10. This CDR3 has 16 residues. The CDR3 sequence: CASRTSRTGGNQPQHF. CDR3 coding DNA: TGTGCCAGCAGGACCAGTAGGACAGGAGGCAATCAGCCCCAGCATTTT.

This clonotype was found many times. This chain uses TRBV28 with TRBJ2-7; 9 bases align to TRBD2. CDR1 is MDHEN, CDR2 SYDVKM, per germline. This CDR3 spans 15 amino acids. The V segment lost 7 bases and the J segment 0 bases; nucleotides outside the gene matches: 7. The CDR3 nucleotides read TGTGCCAGCACCTTAGAGACTAGCGGCTCCTACGAGCAGTACTTC. This encodes CASTLETSGSYEQYF.

The count of this clonotype is one. This sequence joins TRBV4-1 and TRBJ2-7; 7 bases align to TRBD2. The CDR3 runs 17 residues. After removal of 1 base from V and 0 bases from J, the junction contained 9 bases not matched to a gene. Per the germline V gene, CDR1 is MGHRA and CDR2 is YSYEKL. Written as DNA, the CDR3 is TGCGCCAGCAGCCAAGGAAGAGGGGACTACATCTCCTACGAGCAGTACTTC. Translation: CASSQGRGDYISYEQYF.

This clonotype was counted ten times or more. The rearrangement links TRBV20-1 to TRBJ2-1; D might be TRBD1 or TRBD2, each matching 6 bases. CDR3 length: 13 amino acids. CDR1 and CDR2 (germline): DFQATT, SNEGSKA (reference sequence). V lost 6 bases, J lost 7 bases, and 16 bases lay in between. Written as DNA, the CDR3 is TGCAGTGCGCTTAGCGGAGGGGGGAATGAGCAGTTCTTC. Translated, it gives CSALSGGGNEQFF.

This clonotype was seen more than once but under ten times. V usage is TRBV6-6 and J usage is TRBJ2-1; a possible D gene is TRBD1 (6 bases). Deletions cut 2 bases from V and 5 bases from J, with 13 bases between. Germline CDR1 MNHNY, CDR2 SVGAGI (reference sequence). This CDR3 comprises 15 residues. The CDR3 is CASSYLAGADNEQFF. CDR3 in DNA: TGTGCCAGCAGTTACCTGGCAGGGGCGGACAATGAGCAGTTCTTC.

This clonotype was counted at least ten times. The chain is built from TRBV5-1 and TRBJ2-7; no definite D call. The CDR3 contains 15 residues. Deletions cut 6 bases from V and 2 bases from J, with 18 bases between. Germline values: CDR1 SGHRS, CDR2 YFSETQ. DNA for the CDR3: TGCGCCAGCATTGACTGGGCCGGTCCAACCTACGAGCAGTACTTC. Amino acids: CASIDWAGPTYEQYF.

This clonotype showed up many times. This sequence joins TRBV7-2 and TRBJ2-1, with 12 bases aligning to TRBD2. This CDR3 region has 16 residues. The junction had 7 bases not matched to a gene; V was cut back by 2 bases and J by 8 bases. Germline lookup yields CDR1 SGHTA and CDR2 FQGNSA. CDR3 amino acids: CASSLRLAGGPDEQFF. The DNA of the CDR3 is TGTGCCAGCAGCTTAAGGCTAGCGGGAGGGCCGGATGAGCAGTTCTTC.

This clonotype was picked up many times. The V call is TRBV3-1, the J call TRBJ2-7, with D perhaps matching TRBD2 (5 bases). This CDR3 comprises 13 residues. The V gene lost 8 bases and the J gene lost 4 bases, with 15 bases spanning the gap. Germline V gene lookup returns CDR1 LGHDT and CDR2 YNNKEL (reference sequence). CDR3 in amino acids: CASSGSAFYEQYF. The CDR3 DNA sequence: TGTGCCAGCTCGGGATCCGCGTTTTACGAGCAGTACTTC.

Worth noting for this clonotype: Given a much more abundant clone one base away, this may be a read error. The DNA for the CDR3 is TGCAGTGCTAGAGAGATGGGGGGGCGGGGGAACACTGAAGCTTTCTTT. Its protein is CSAREMGGRGNTEAFF. The V call is TRBV20-1, the J call TRBJ1-1, with D possibly TRBD1 on 6 matching bases. The CDR3 loop spans 16 amino acids. Germline values: CDR1 DFQATT, CDR2 SNEGSKA (reference sequence). The V end was cut by 0 bases, the J end by 1 base, with 15 bases between.

V gene TRBV5-1 combines with J gene TRBJ1-5, with D perhaps matching TRBD1 (5 bases). The CDR3 contains 15 residues. CDR1 and CDR2 (germline): SGHRS, YFSETQ. V lost 0 bases and J 4 bases, leaving 11 bases between the germline ends. This CDR3 reads CASSLGGDGNQPQHF. CDR3 nucleotides: TGCGCCAGCAGCTTGGGGGGGGATGGGAATCAGCCCCAGCATTTT.

This clonotype appeared a few times. This chain joins TRBV5-1 and TRBJ2-3; D remains unclear. The V gene's germline CDR1 is SGHRS and CDR2 YFSETQ. The V gene lost 5 bases and the J gene lost 2 bases, with 9 bases spanning the gap. CDR3 size: 13 residues. The CDR3, as DNA: TGCGCCAGCAGTTCCCTCCCCACAGATACGCAGTATTTT. Protein sequence: CASSSLPTDTQYF.

Comment on this clonotype: Relative to the germline gene, one junction end is altered; a read error may explain this. The rearrangement joins TRBV7-9 to TRBJ1-1; 7 bases align to TRBD1. Germline loops: CDR1 SEHNR, CDR2 FQNEAQ (reference sequence). This CDR3 contains 13 residues. The CDR3 sequence is CTSSLPGGTEAFF. The CDR3 bases are TGTACCAGCAGCTTACCAGGGGGCACTGAAGCTTTCTTT.

The V call is TRBV20-1, the J call TRBJ1-5; weak D call: TRBD1 (6 bases). V was shortened by 6 bases and J by 2 bases, with 14 bases between the two germline ends. The CDR3 runs to 14 residues. CDR1 is DFQATT, CDR2 SNEGSKA, per germline (reference sequence). The DNA of the CDR3 is TGCAGTGCAACTATGGACAGCCGCAATCAGCCCCAGCATTTT. It specifies CSATMDSRNQPQHF.